These 2 T cell receptor beta chains were all obtained from the same sample, sequenced in a study of blood T cell repertoires in COVID-19. Profiled with immunoSEQ multiplex PCR; TCRdb holds only in-frame clones, not every one. Found here are roughly 200,000 clones, around 83% of them singletons; the top ten hold roughly 6.2%. The specimen sequenced was PBMCs or T cells enriched from blood (not recorded which). The receptors were gathered from a man aged 40-50 years who had recovered from COVID-19.

The chain joins TRBV10-1 to TRBJ1-4; D not certain. Germline V gene data show CDR1 as WNHNN and CDR2 as SYGVQD (reference sequence). Trimming left V 3 bases short and J 7 bases short, with 12 bases between. This CDR3 contains 14 residues. The CDR3 nucleotides read TGCGCCAGCAGTGATCGGCGGCGGAGTGAAAAACTGTTTTTT. This gives the protein CASSDRRRSEKLFF.

The chain couples TRBV10-3 to TRBJ1-3; D ambiguous. Trimming stripped 0 bases from V and 4 bases from J, with 7 bases between. The CDR3 consists of 14 residues. Looked up from germline, CDR1 is ENHRY and CDR2 is SYGVKD. CDR3 protein: CAISESPSGNTIYF. Here the CDR3 DNA reads TGTGCCATCAGTGAGTCCCCGTCCGGAAACACCATATATTTT.